One and the same sample provided the 18 T cell receptor beta chains below, sequenced in a study of early T cells in non-severe SARS-CoV-2 infection (dated by TCRdb to the early 2020s). Libraries were built with 5' RACE. The sequencer was a NextSeq 500. TCRdb applied fastp at Q25 and MiXCR to the public reads, then kept only in-frame beta chains. Here each entry gathers all rows of one CDR3 protein and keeps the most common genes and DNA. The sample table records roughly 62,000 distinct CDR3 sequences; about 8% of these occur just once. The ten largest clones capture 3% to 3.5% of the sample. The sequencing input was whole blood. Source of these receptors: an adult who was a healthcare worker with PCR-confirmed SARS-CoV-2 infection or an uninfected control (not recorded which).

In its sample, this clonotype was seen a few times. V usage is TRBV9 and J usage is TRBJ2-3, with a tentative D call TRBD2 (5 bases). This CDR3 comprises 16 residues. V lost 0 bases, J lost 1 base, and 12 bases lay in between. Germline-derived CDR1 and CDR2 are SGDLS and YYNGEE. The CDR3: CASSVATAGRTDTQYF. CDR3 nucleotides: TGTGCCAGCAGCGTAGCTACGGCGGGCCGCACAGATACGCAGTATTTT.

This clonotype turned up a few times. The chain employs TRBV6-5 and TRBJ2-1; weak D call: TRBD2 (6 bases). Per germline, CDR1 MNHEY and CDR2 SVGAGI. V was pared by 0 bases and J by 7 bases, with 22 bases between. This CDR3 comprises 18 residues. CDR3 bases: TGTGCCAGCAGTTACTCGCCTACTAGCAGTCGGGTAGGAAATGAGCAGTTCTTC. This sequence encodes CASSYSPTSSRVGNEQFF.

In this sample, this clonotype turned up many times. The chain uses TRBV7-3 and TRBJ2-3, with 8 bases aligning to TRBD2. The germline V gene has CDR1 SGHTA and CDR2 FQGTGA. This CDR3 has 17 amino acids. J gave up 3 bases and V 0 bases, and 8 bases lay outside the gene matches. CDR3 in amino acids: CASSLTGAGEATDTQYF. In DNA form, the CDR3 reads TGTGCCAGCAGCTTAACAGGAGCGGGAGAGGCAACAGATACGCAGTATTTT.

This clonotype has a handful of counts. This rearrangement joins TRBV4-1 to TRBJ2-3; 7 positions agree with TRBD2. The CDR3 is 14 amino acids. Germline lookup yields CDR1 MGHRA and CDR2 YSYEKL. V dropped 5 bases and J dropped 6; count of bases not matched to a gene: 8. The CDR3 reads CASSSGLVTDTQYF. CDR3 nucleotides: TGCGCCAGCAGCTCAGGACTAGTCACGGATACGCAGTATTTT.

The rearrangement uses TRBV27 and TRBJ2-7; possible D gene TRBD2, 5 bases. The CDR3 runs to 14 residues. Germline V gives CDR1 MNHEY, CDR2 SMNVEV (reference sequence). V lost 8 bases to trimming and J lost 4 bases, with 18 bases between them. In DNA form, the CDR3 reads TGTGCCAGCCAGGAGAGGACTCCTCCTTACGAGCAGTACTTC. It yields the protein CASQERTPPYEQYF.

At least ten counts were recorded for this clonotype. The V call is TRBV2, the J call TRBJ2-3, with D hard to call. The CDR3 contains 15 residues. Trimming removed 1 base at V and 0 bases at J, with 8 bases between. CDR1 and CDR2 (germline): SNHLY, FYNNEI. The CDR3 is CASSEELQSTDTQYF. CDR3 bases: TGTGCCAGCAGTGAAGAATTGCAGAGCACAGATACGCAGTATTTT.

This clonotype was counted at least ten times. This chain uses TRBV7-3 with TRBJ2-1, with 7 nucleotides matching TRBD1. J gave up 4 bases and V 4 bases, and 7 bases lay outside the gene matches. CDR3 length: 15 residues. From germline, CDR1 is SGHTA and CDR2 FQGTGA. The CDR3 sequence: CASSYDREPYNEQFF. In nucleotides, the CDR3 is TGTGCCAGCAGCTATGACAGGGAGCCATACAATGAGCAGTTCTTC.

At least ten counts were recorded for this clonotype. V and J are TRBV10-3 and TRBJ1-1; D is ambiguous. Germline values: CDR1 ENHRY, CDR2 SYGVKD. Trimming removed 0 bases from V and 5 bases from J, with 28 bases in between. The CDR3 spans 20 residues. In DNA, the CDR3 is TGTGCCATCAGTGAGTCGACGCCCCAACCAGGTTACAGTTACGGGACTGAAGCTTTCTTT. This gives the protein CAISESTPQPGYSYGTEAFF.

The CDR3 DNA follows: TGTGCCACCAGTGATACGGGCTGGGGAGAGACCCAGTACTTC. It codes for CATSDTGWGETQYF. V is TRBV24-1 and J is TRBJ2-5; D unresolved. The V and J ends lost 3 bases and 4 bases respectively, with 11 bases between them. The CDR3 totals 14 residues. Looked up from germline, CDR1 is KGHDR and CDR2 is SFDVKD.

This clonotype was found a few times. V and J are TRBV29-1 and TRBJ1-2; no reliable D call. Between the trimmed V and J ends, which lost 3 bases and 5 bases, there was a span of 4 bases. Germline CDR1 reads SQVTM; CDR2 reads ANQGSEA. The CDR3 extends over 10 amino acids. Here the CDR3 reads CSVEPYGYTF. DNA for the CDR3: TGCAGCGTTGAGCCTTATGGCTACACCTTC. Full variable domain (missing parts from reference TRBV29-1 and TRBJ1-2): SAVISQKPSRDICQRGTSLTIQCQVDSQVTMMFWYRQQPGQSLTLIATANQGSEATYESGFVIDKFPISRPNLTFSTLTVSNMSPEDSSIYLCSVEPYGYTFGSGTRLTVV.

There are many counts of this clonotype. The V gene is TRBV29-1, the J gene TRBJ1-2; 8 positions agree with TRBD1. CDR1 is SQVTM, CDR2 ANQGSEA, per germline. Unmatched junction bases numbered 3, after V lost 3 bases and J lost 3 bases. There are 13 residues in the CDR3. The CDR3 nucleotides read TGCAGCGTTGAGACAGGGGAACACTATGGCTACACCTTC. Translated: CSVETGEHYGYTF. The entire variable domain, with the rest obtained from reference TRBV29-1 and TRBJ1-2, is as follows: SAVISQKPSRDICQRGTSLTIQCQVDSQVTMMFWYRQQPGQSLTLIATANQGSEATYESGFVIDKFPISRPNLTFSTLTVSNMSPEDSSIYLCSVETGEHYGYTFGSGTRLTVV.

This chain uses TRBV12-3 or TRBV12-4 with TRBJ2-1, with TRBD2 as a possible D gene (6 bases). The CDR3 contains 12 residues. The V gene lost 6 bases and the J gene lost 10 bases, with 13 bases spanning the gap. CDR3 DNA sequence: TGTGCCAGCAGCCCCGGGGGAGTCGAGCAGTTCTTC. Its protein is CASSPGGVEQFF.

The gene calls are TRBV28 and TRBJ2-3; 9 bases agree with TRBD2. CDR3 length equals 16 residues. The germline V gene encodes CDR1 MDHEN and CDR2 SYDVKM. V shed 6 bases and J 4 bases; nucleotides not matched to a gene: 11. The CDR3, as DNA: TGTGCCAGCAGCCGTAGCGGGAGTTCGGCGGCAGATACGCAGTATTTT. Residues: CASSRSGSSAADTQYF.

The chain combines TRBV14 with TRBJ2-1, with 8 bases that match TRBD2. Germline V lookup: CDR1 SGHDN, CDR2 FVKESK. V trimming: 1 base; J trimming: 7 bases; junction bases outside the gene matches: 9. This CDR3 spans 16 amino acids. CDR3 residues: CASSQAGLVLVNEQFF. In nucleotides, the CDR3 is TGTGCCAGCAGCCAAGCGGGACTAGTCCTTGTAAATGAGCAGTTCTTC. Supplemented by reference TRBV14 and TRBJ2-1, the full variable domain reads EAGVTQFPSHSVIEKGQTVTLRCDPISGHDNLYWYRRVMGKEIKFLLHFVKESKQDESGMPNNRFLAERTGGTYSTLKVQPAELEDSGVYFCASSQAGLVLVNEQFFGPGTRLTVL.

The chain carries TRBV2 and TRBJ2-3, with TRBD1 identical over 7 bases. The CDR3 is 15 amino acids. Looked up from germline, CDR1 is SNHLY and CDR2 is FYNNEI. Germline trimming cut 4 bases from V and 1 base from J; bases unmatched to any gene: 5. The DNA of the CDR3 is TGTGCCAGCAGTGTCCGGCAGGGGGGCACAGATACGCAGTATTTT. Translating gives CASSVRQGGTDTQYF.

The chain carries TRBV11-3 and TRBJ2-1; D may correspond to TRBD1 or TRBD2 (5 bases each). Trimming took 2 bases from V and 5 from J, leaving 13 bases between them. The CDR3 sequence is 15 residues long. In germline, CDR1 is SGHNT, CDR2 YENEEA. CDR3 loop: CASSLRGAGDNEQFF. The CDR3 region has the DNA TGTGCCAGCAGCTTAAGGGGTGCGGGTGACAATGAGCAGTTCTTC.

The V call is TRBV5-1, the J call TRBJ2-2; D might be TRBD1 (6 bases). The germline V and J ends were trimmed by 3 bases and 6 bases, with 12 bases remaining between them. Germline V CDR1 and CDR2: SGHRS, YFSETQ. This CDR3 is built from 14 residues. In DNA form, the CDR3 reads TGCGCCAGCAGCTACGGGACATTGGCCGGGGAGCTGTTTTTT. Amino acids: CASSYGTLAGELFF.

The chain combines TRBV6-5 with TRBJ2-7; D gene ambiguous. CDR3 length equals 11 residues. Germline lookup yields CDR1 MNHEY and CDR2 SVGAGI. V was trimmed by 5 bases and J by 2 bases, leaving 4 bases between them. The CDR3 coding sequence is TGTGCCAGCAGTAATACCTACGAGCAGTACTTC. Protein product: CASSNTYEQYF.